The 10 T cell receptor beta chains below were found in one sample sequenced in a study of human T cells and chemical hapten exposure. Time point indicated: patch test 1, 2 weeks after DPC sensitization. Treatment specified: therapeutic diphenylcyclopropenone sensitization with weekly scalp DPC. TCRdb re-derived calls from the RACE reads in MiXCR, one entry per CDR3 protein. This table holds around 110,000 distinct CDR3 sequences, around 10% found once. Sample: whole blood, taken in connection with sensitization to the hapten diphenylcyclopropenone (DPC). These receptors originate from a woman in her forties or fifties with alopecia areata. Some clones in this sample may be carry-over from other donors' samples.

This clonotype appeared many times. J is TRBJ2-7 and V is TRBV5-1; TRBD2 matches at 8 bases. CDR3 length: 17 amino acids. The trim removed 2 bases at V and 2 bases at J, leaving 12 bases unmatched. Germline values: CDR1 SGHRS, CDR2 YFSETQ. The DNA of the CDR3 is TGCGCCAGCAGCTTCGGAATAGCGGGAACTCCCCCCTACGAGCAGTACTTC. Translating it yields CASSFGIAGTPPYEQYF.

This clonotype occurred a few times. This chain links TRBV11-2 with TRBJ2-5; 8 nucleotides line up with TRBD1. V lost 5 bases to trimming and J lost 5 bases; unmatched junction nucleotides: 10. The germline CDR1 and CDR2 sequences are SGHAT and FQNNGV. The CDR3 sequence is 15 residues long. CDR3: CASSPDRGSGETQYF. In DNA form, the CDR3 reads TGTGCCAGCAGCCCCGACAGGGGATCTGGGGAGACCCAGTACTTC.

The chain links TRBV4-1 to TRBJ2-7; a weak D match, TRBD1 (5 bases). The length of the CDR3 is 15 residues. Germline values: CDR1 MGHRA, CDR2 YSYEKL. Between the trimmed V and J ends, which lost 5 bases and 5 bases, there was a span of 19 bases. CDR3 DNA sequence: TGCGCCAGCAGCTCGCAGGGCCTTAGTTACCACGAGCAGTACTTC. This translates into CASSSQGLSYHEQYF.

This clonotype was seen repeatedly, ten times or more. This sequence joins TRBV6-6 and TRBJ1-1, with a possible D match to TRBD1 (5 bases). The V end lost 2 bases, the J end lost 1 base, and 8 bases lay between the germline ends. Germline lookup yields CDR1 MNHNY and CDR2 SVGAGI (reference sequence). This CDR3 comprises 14 residues. The CDR3 protein is CASSYGQGNTEAFF. The DNA of the CDR3 is TGTGCCAGCAGTTACGGTCAGGGGAACACTGAAGCTTTCTTT.

This clonotype was counted many times. The rearrangement uses TRBV6-5 and TRBJ1-6; D call uncertain. This CDR3 is built from 14 residues. Deletions cut 2 bases from V and 9 bases from J, with 11 bases between. Per germline, CDR1 MNHEY and CDR2 SVGAGI. Here the CDR3 DNA reads TGTGCCAGCAGTTACAGGGAAGGGAGTTCACCCCTCCACTTT. This translates into CASSYREGSSPLHF.

This chain connects TRBV18 to TRBJ1-1; D is perhaps TRBD1 (5 bases). The germline V gene encodes CDR1 KGHSH and CDR2 LQKENI. The CDR3 extends over 13 amino acids. V lost 6 bases and J 2 bases, leaving 10 bases between the germline ends. The CDR3 nucleotides are TGTGCCAGCTCCCGGGACGGAAACACTGAAGCTTTCTTT. Its translation: CASSRDGNTEAFF.

This clonotype was recorded a few times. This chain connects TRBV29-1 to TRBJ1-1; 9 positions match TRBD1. CDR3 length: 11 amino acids. V dropped 7 bases and J dropped 6; count of bases not matched to a gene: 3. Germline assignment: CDR1 SQVTM and CDR2 ANQGSEA. The CDR3 here is CSAGDRAEAFF. The CDR3 coding sequence is TGCAGCGCCGGGGACAGGGCTGAAGCTTTCTTT. Based on the CDR3 plus reference TRBV29-1 and TRBJ1-1, the full variable domain is SAVISQKPSRDICQRGTSLTIQCQVDSQVTMMFWYRQQPGQSLTLIATANQGSEATYESGFVIDKFPISRPNLTFSTLTVSNMSPEDSSIYLCSAGDRAEAFFGQGTRLTVV.

This clonotype was picked up a small number of times. The chain links TRBV7-2 to TRBJ2-3; no firm D call. The CDR3 consists of 14 residues. CDR1 and CDR2 from the germline V gene are SGHTA and FQGNSA. Trimming took 5 bases from V and 0 from J, leaving 9 bases between them. The CDR3 reads CASSRQQSTDTQYF. CDR3 coding DNA: TGTGCCAGCAGCCGACAACAAAGCACAGATACGCAGTATTTT.

The table lists this clonotype with many counts. The chain combines TRBV2 with TRBJ1-5, with a tentative D call TRBD1 (5 bases). There are 13 residues in the CDR3. Germline V CDR1 and CDR2: SNHLY, FYNNEI. V dropped 5 bases and J dropped 7 bases, with 12 bases sitting between them. The CDR3 DNA reads as TGTGCCAGCAGTCTCGACTCAGGGCAGCCCCAGCATTTT. Encoded protein: CASSLDSGQPQHF.

This clonotype has ten or more counts. The chain combines TRBV4-1 with TRBJ1-1, with D uncertain. Germline V gene data show CDR1 as MGHRA and CDR2 as YSYEKL. V lost 1 base, J lost 4 bases, and 4 bases lay in between. The CDR3 runs 12 residues. The CDR3 reads CASSQGTTEAFF. In DNA, the CDR3 is TGCGCCAGCAGCCAAGGTACCACTGAAGCTTTCTTT.